A selection of T cell receptor beta chains follows, all from one sample in a study of blood T cells in healthy people across ages. TCRdb re-called the 5' RACE reads through MiXCR, storing one row per CDR3 protein. This table has under 1,100,000 distinct CDR3 sequences, under 30% appearing once. This sample also belongs to another study, concerning T cells of mothers and their children.

The specimen sequenced was blood. These receptors were taken from a girl aged 2 to 10 in good health. Both conserved end residues are part of each CDR3. A D gene is named only where the DNA matches it firmly. Clone size is stated in some rows and not others, as once, few, many or a class when expanded.

clone size,J gene,D gene,V gene,CDR3 DNA,CDR3 protein
few,TRBJ1-1,TRBD1,TRBV29-1,TGCAGCGCCCTAGGGGGCTTGGACACTGAAGCTTTCTTT,CSALGGLDTEAFF
.,TRBJ2-1,.,TRBV13,TGTGCCAGCAGCTTTACCAGGGGTCCCCTGTGGGAGCAGTTCTTC,CASSFTRGPLWEQFF
once,TRBJ1-5,.,TRBV19,TGTGCCAGTAGTATAAATTACAATCAGCCCCAGCATTTT,CASSINYNQPQHF
few,TRBJ2-5,.,TRBV11-1,TGTGCCAGCAGCATTCGGTGGGGAGAGACCCAGTACTTC,CASSIRWGETQYF
.,TRBJ2-3,.,TRBV28,TGTGCCAGCAGGCCCCCCTTCCATACGCAGTATTTT,CASRPPFHTQYF
.,TRBJ1-2,.,TRBV20-1,TGCAGTGCTAGTGACACGAAGGTAGCCTACACCTTC,CSASDTKVAYTF
.,TRBJ2-1,TRBD2,TRBV12-3/TRBV12-4,TGTGCCAGCAGAACCGGGACTAGCTCTAGTGAGCAGTTCTTC,CASRTGTSSSEQFF
few,TRBJ2-7,.,TRBV12-3/TRBV12-4,TGTGCCAGCAGGCCCACTTCGAGCTCCTACGAGCAGTACTTC,CASRPTSSSYEQYF
many,TRBJ2-5,.,TRBV4-1,TGTGCCAGCAGCCAAGCGGGCGAGGAGACCCAGTACTTC,CASSQAGEETQYF
few,TRBJ2-3,.,TRBV20-1,TGCAGTGCATTACCGCTCGGCGGGGCCACAGATACGCAGTATTTT,CSALPLGGATDTQYF
.,TRBJ1-4,.,TRBV15,TGTGCCACCAGCAAGAGGGTGACTAATGAAAAACTGTTTTTT,CATSKRVTNEKLFF
.,TRBJ2-1,TRBD2,TRBV11-3,TGTGCCAGCAGCTTAGGAGGTCCCCTAGCGGGGGGATACAATGAGCAGTTCTTC,CASSLGGPLAGGYNEQFF
.,TRBJ2-7,.,TRBV14,TGTGCCAGCAGCCAAGATGGGGCGGAAACGATTGCCTACGAGCAGTACTTC,CASSQDGAETIAYEQYF
few,TRBJ1-6,.,TRBV27,TGTGCCAGCAGTTTAGAGGAGGGATCACCCCTCCACTTT,CASSLEEGSPLHF
.,TRBJ2-3,.,TRBV12-3/TRBV12-4,TGTGCCAGCAGATGGCAGGGGACGAGCACAGATACGCAGTATTTT,CASRWQGTSTDTQYF
few,TRBJ2-7,.,TRBV29-1,TGCAGCGTAATAGGACAGCCTCCCGACGAGCAGTACTTC,CSVIGQPPDEQYF
few,TRBJ2-3,.,TRBV29-1,TGCAGCGCCTTGGGGGGTTCGGTTCTGGATACGCAGTATTTT,CSALGGSVLDTQYF
.,TRBJ2-1,.,TRBV7-3,TGTGCCAGCAGCTTTGGCGGGACGAGCTCCTACAATGAGCAGTTCTTC,CASSFGGTSSYNEQFF
few,TRBJ1-2,TRBD1,TRBV13,TGTGCCAGCAGCTCAAGAACAGGGGGCAGTGGGGGCTACACCTTC,CASSSRTGGSGGYTF
few,TRBJ2-7,TRBD1,TRBV19,TGTGCCAGTAGTATTGGGGACAGTTCCTACGAGCAGTACTTC,CASSIGDSSYEQYF
.,TRBJ2-1,TRBD2,TRBV7-9,TGTGCCAGCAGCCTCGCACTAGCGCCCTCCTACAATGAGCAGTTCTTC,CASSLALAPSYNEQFF
.,TRBJ2-5,.,TRBV7-3,TGTGCCAGCGCACAAAAGTGGGGGAATAAAGAGACCCAGTACTTC,CASAQKWGNKETQYF
.,TRBJ2-7,.,TRBV28,TGTGCCAGCAGTGTACCCCGGGAAGCGGCCTCCTACGAGCAGTACTTC,CASSVPREAASYEQYF
.,TRBJ2-7,.,TRBV2,TGTGCCAGCACCACCCGGGGGTCTACTATTTACGAGCAGTACTTC,CASTTRGSTIYEQYF
.,TRBJ2-7,TRBD1,TRBV5-1,TGCGCCAGCAGCGGAGGGACAGGGGGCACAGACCACGAGCAGTACTTC,CASSGGTGGTDHEQYF
.,TRBJ2-3,.,TRBV7-3,TGTGCCAGCAGCTTAATAGGAGGTGACTTAAATACGCAGTATTTT,CASSLIGGDLNTQYF
few,TRBJ2-2,.,TRBV12-5,TGTGCTAGTGGTCCCCCAAAATTCGGGGGGGAGCTGTTTTTT,CASGPPKFGGELFF
.,TRBJ2-1,.,TRBV21-1,TGTGCCAGCAGCAAAGTGGCTAGCGGGGGTTCCCCCTACAATGAGCAGTTCTTC,CASSKVASGGSPYNEQFF
few,TRBJ2-4,.,TRBV10-3,TGTGCCATCAGTGAGTCGAGGGTTCAGACTTTAGCCAAAAACATTCAGTACTTC,CAISESRVQTLAKNIQYF